Below, 25 T cell receptor beta chains from the same sample are listed, as sequenced in a study of shared clonotypes between healthy human individuals. Terminally differentiated effector memory CD45RA+ cells were excluded by CCR7 positive selection of CD45RO-negative cells. Generated by immunoSEQ multiplex PCR, the TCRdb table keeps only in-frame clones and is missing some. Here the sample spans 550,000 to 750,000 clones, roughly 94% being singletons. Sequencing was done on a sample of naive CD8+ T cells sorted from blood. Every receptor here comes from a man aged 25-45 years in good health.

The genes are TRBV15 and TRBJ1-5; 7 nucleotides agree with TRBD1. Germline V gene lookup returns CDR1 LNHNV and CDR2 YYDKDF (reference sequence). CDR3 length equals 14 residues. V lost 5 bases and J lost 1; bases outside the gene matches: 2. CDR3 sequence: CATSSQGSNQPQHF. CDR3 nucleotides: TGTGCCACCAGCTCACAGGGGAGCAATCAGCCCCAGCATTTT.

This clone appeared a few times. The chain employs TRBV11-2 and TRBJ1-5; D is ambiguous. The germline V gene has CDR1 SGHAT and CDR2 FQNNGV. The CDR3 loop spans 13 amino acids. V was trimmed by 3 bases and J by 1 base, leaving 4 bases between them. The CDR3 loop reads CASSLWSNQPQHF. The CDR3, as DNA: TGTGCCAGCAGCTTGTGGAGCAATCAGCCCCAGCATTTT.

The chain joins TRBV4-1 to TRBJ2-7; tentative D call: TRBD2 (6 bases). CDR1 and CDR2 from the germline V gene are MGHRA and YSYEKL. CDR3 length equals 11 residues. V was shortened by 4 bases and J by 5 bases, with 6 bases between the two germline ends. In DNA form, the CDR3 reads TGCGCCAGCAGCCGGGGGGACGAGCAGTACTTC. It encodes CASSRGDEQYF.

The rearrangement links TRBV29-1 to TRBJ2-7; 12 bases line up with TRBD2. Trimming took 6 bases from V and 3 from J; bases not matched to a gene: 3. In germline, CDR1 is SQVTM, CDR2 ANQGSEA. This CDR3 is built from 13 residues. CDR3 in DNA: TGCAGCGTCGGGACTAGCGGGTACTACGAGCAGTACTTC. Translation gives CSVGTSGYYEQYF.

The CDR3 coding sequence is TGTGCCAGCTCACTCTCGGGTGGGGCTGAGGAGCAGTTCTTC. This sequence encodes CASSLSGGAEEQFF. This rearrangement joins TRBV18 to TRBJ2-1; the D gene is possibly TRBD1 (5 bases). Per germline, CDR1 KGHSH and CDR2 LQKENI. The ends were cut back, 4 bases at V and 10 bases at J, with 17 bases in the middle. The CDR3 loop spans 14 amino acids.

The J gene is TRBJ2-3, the V gene TRBV7-9; TRBD1 is a possible D gene (6 bases). Germline lookup yields CDR1 SEHNR and CDR2 FQNEAQ (reference sequence). V was cut by 5 bases and J by 1 base, with 16 bases left in between. This CDR3 is built from 16 residues. The CDR3 loop reads CASSRQTGTGTDTQYF. CDR3 nucleotides: TGTGCCAGCAGCCGCCAAACAGGGACCGGCACAGATACGCAGTATTTT. The entire variable domain, with the rest obtained from reference TRBV7-9 and TRBJ2-3, is as follows: DTGVSQNPRHKITKRGQNVTFRCDPISEHNRLYWYRQTLGQGPEFLTYFQNEAQLEKSRLLSDRFSAERPKGSFSTLEIQRTEQGDSAMYLCASSRQTGTGTDTQYFGPGTRLTVL.

The chain joins TRBV14 to TRBJ2-1; TRBD2 matches at 9 bases. Per germline, CDR1 SGHDN and CDR2 FVKESK. CDR3 size: 13 residues. V lost 6 bases and J lost 6; bases outside the gene matches: 3. The CDR3 here is CASSRTSVNEQFF. The DNA of the CDR3 is TGTGCCAGCAGTCGGACTAGCGTCAATGAGCAGTTCTTC.

V and J are TRBV6-5 and TRBJ2-5; a possible D gene is TRBD1 (5 bases). This CDR3 is built from 14 residues. With 1 base removed from V and 1 base from J, the gap between germline ends came to 7 bases. Germline V gene sequence: CDR1 MNHEY, CDR2 SVGAGI. Written as DNA, the CDR3 is TGTGCCAGCAGTTACTTTGACAGCCAAGAGACCCAGTACTTC. Protein: CASSYFDSQETQYF.

The CDR3 DNA reads TGCGCCAGCAGTGAGGCCCCCTCCTACAATGAGCAGTTCTTC. This encodes CASSEAPSYNEQFF. This chain connects TRBV10-2 to TRBJ2-1, with D uncertain. V dropped 2 bases and J dropped 0 bases, with 5 bases sitting between them. From germline, CDR1 is WSHSY and CDR2 SAAADI. The CDR3 is made up of 14 amino acids.

The chain employs TRBV30 and TRBJ1-1; D remains unclear. Trimming removed 4 bases at V and 5 bases at J, with 11 bases between. The CDR3 is 12 amino acids. Germline CDR1 GTSNPN, CDR2 SVGIG (reference sequence). The CDR3 DNA reads TGTGCCTGGAAGGTGCGTCCGACTGAAGCTTTCTTT. This gives the protein CAWKVRPTEAFF. Combining the CDR3 with reference TRBV30 and TRBJ1-1 gives the whole variable domain SQTIHQWPATLVQPVGSPLSLECTVEGTSNPNLYWYRQAAGRGLQLLFYSVGIGQISSEVPQNLSASRPQDRQFILSSKKLLLSDSGFYLCAWKVRPTEAFFGQGTRLTVV.

CDR3 region: CASSLACYPQSRANVLTF. The CDR3 DNA reads as TGTGCCAGCAGCCTCGCATGTTACCCACAAAGTCGGGCCAACGTCCTGACTTTC. This chain joins TRBV7-8 and TRBJ2-6; D is undetermined. V lost 5 bases, J lost 5 bases, and 22 bases lay in between. The CDR3 length is 18 residues. Germline V gene lookup returns CDR1 SGHVS and CDR2 FQNEAQ.

Only a few counts were recorded for this clone. This chain uses TRBV11-2 with TRBJ1-5; D is possibly TRBD1 (6 bases). This CDR3 spans 14 amino acids. The V gene's germline CDR1 is SGHAT and CDR2 FQNNGV. Trimming pared 5 bases from V and 1 base from J, leaving 9 bases between. The CDR3 is CASSLDRSNQPQHF. The CDR3 DNA follows: TGTGCCAGCAGCCTTGACAGGAGCAATCAGCCCCAGCATTTT.

The chain is built from TRBV10-2 and TRBJ2-3, with a possible D match to TRBD1 (5 bases). The V and J ends lost 2 bases and 2 bases respectively, with 8 bases between them. Looked up from germline, CDR1 is WSHSY and CDR2 is SAAADI. The CDR3 consists of 14 residues. The CDR3 nucleotides read TGCGCCAGCAGTGAGGTTGGGGCCACAGATACGCAGTATTTT. The encoded protein is CASSEVGATDTQYF.

The chain joins TRBV9 to TRBJ1-2; D gene ambiguous. The germline CDR1 and CDR2 sequences are SGDLS and YYNGEE. This CDR3 spans 12 amino acids. V was cut by 6 bases and J by 5 bases, with 11 bases left in between. The CDR3 here is CASTHREYGYTF. The CDR3 nucleotides read TGTGCCAGCACCCATCGCGAGTATGGCTACACCTTC.

The chain has TRBV30 and TRBJ1-3; D possibly corresponds to TRBD1 (5 bases). V shed 6 bases and J shed 3 bases, with 33 bases lying between them. The CDR3 contains 20 residues. Germline V lookup: CDR1 GTSNPN, CDR2 SVGIG (reference sequence). The CDR3 region has the DNA TGTGCCTGCCACCCTAATGGTGGGGGTCCGGTGAGCAGCGGTGGAAACACCATATATTTT. Amino acids: CACHPNGGGPVSSGGNTIYF.

In its sample, this clone was seen many times. The gene calls are TRBV6-5 and TRBJ1-1, with a weak D call TRBD1 (6 bases). The V gene lost 4 bases and the J gene lost 1 base, with 10 bases spanning the gap. Germline assignment: CDR1 MNHEY and CDR2 SVGAGI. The CDR3 totals 14 residues. The CDR3 DNA follows: TGTGCCAGCAGTTTATTAGGGGGGAACACTGAAGCTTTCTTT. Translation gives CASSLLGGNTEAFF.

The CDR3 DNA reads TGTGCCAGCAGCTCGCCGTGGCTGGACAGACACCAGCCCCAGCATTTT. It is translated as CASSSPWLDRHQPQHF. The chain joins TRBV5-6 to TRBJ1-5; possibly TRBD1 for D (6 bases). CDR3 length: 16 residues. Germline values: CDR1 SGHDT, CDR2 YYEEEE. The ends were cut back, 3 bases at V and 7 bases at J, with 20 bases in the middle.

DNA of the CDR3: TGCGCCAGCAGCCAGGATCGGGACAGGGGTCATACGCAGTATTTT. Translating it yields CASSQDRDRGHTQYF. The chain employs TRBV4-1 and TRBJ2-3; 10 bases are a match to TRBD1. This CDR3 is built from 15 residues. Looked up from germline, CDR1 is MGHRA and CDR2 is YSYEKL. Trimming at V came to 3 bases and at J to 7 bases, leaving 7 bases not matched to a gene.

The CDR3 DNA is TGCGCCAGCAGCTTGGGGACAGCAACTAATGAAAAACTGTTTTTT. This codes for CASSLGTATNEKLFF. The J gene is TRBJ1-4, the V gene TRBV5-1, with D possibly being TRBD1 (6 bases). Germline V gene lookup returns CDR1 SGHRS and CDR2 YFSETQ. CDR3 length: 15 amino acids. The ends were cut back, 0 bases at V and 0 bases at J, with 6 bases in the middle.

V usage is TRBV7-9 and J usage is TRBJ1-1, with D possibly TRBD1 on 6 matching bases. The CDR3 runs to 14 residues. Germline V CDR1 and CDR2: SEHNR, FQNEAQ (reference sequence). Trimming cost V 5 bases and J 4 bases, with 14 bases left between them. DNA for the CDR3: TGTGCCAGCAGCCCCGCTGGGGGGCTCACTGAAGCTTTCTTT. Amino acid sequence: CASSPAGGLTEAFF.

To note about this clone: One junction end disagrees with the germline gene, perhaps due to a read error. V and J are TRBV7-7 and TRBJ2-1; the D is unclear. Germline CDR1 and CDR2: SSHAT and FNYEAQ (reference sequence). The CDR3 has 15 amino acids. Written as DNA, the CDR3 is TGTGCTAGCAGCTTGGGCGAGAGCTCCTACAATGAGCAGTTCTTC. Translation gives CASSLGESSYNEQFF.

V usage is TRBV7-6 and J usage is TRBJ2-7; TRBD2 matches at 12 bases. Germline values: CDR1 SGHVS, CDR2 FNYEAQ. The CDR3 length is 19 residues. The J segment lost 4 bases and the V segment lost 2 bases, leaving 15 bases of the junction unmatched. CDR3 sequence (DNA): TGTGCCAGCAGCTTAAATCTGCTAGCGGGAGGGCCAAAGGGTTACGAGCAGTACTTC. Its translation: CASSLNLLAGGPKGYEQYF.

Only a few counts were recorded for this clone. The gene calls are TRBV7-9 and TRBJ2-7; D gene uncertain. The V end was cut by 6 bases, the J end by 0 bases, with 9 bases between. The germline V gene encodes CDR1 SEHNR and CDR2 FQNEAQ (reference sequence). The CDR3 is made up of 13 amino acids. CDR3 protein: CASSPKSSYEQYF. The CDR3 DNA is TGTGCCAGCAGTCCCAAATCCTCCTACGAGCAGTACTTC.

This chain uses TRBV10-2 with TRBJ1-1; TRBD1 aligns across 11 bases. Germline V lookup: CDR1 WSHSY, CDR2 SAAADI. CDR3 length equals 15 residues. The V and J ends lost 3 bases and 3 bases, in that order; junction bases with no gene match: 3. CDR3 coding DNA: TGCGCCAGCAGTGATCGGACAGGGGGCTACACTGAAGCTTTCTTT. This codes for CASSDRTGGYTEAFF.

V is TRBV6-1 and J is TRBJ1-6; 8 bases are shared with TRBD1. V lost 4 bases, J lost 9 bases, and 5 bases stayed unmatched. There are 14 residues in the CDR3. Germline CDR1 is MNHNS and CDR2 is SASEGT. The CDR3 DNA reads TGTGCCAGCAGTGGTTCCGGGACAGGTTCACCCCTCCACTTT. Its translation is CASSGSGTGSPLHF.